This note documents a single T cell receptor beta chain sequence. No antigen is known for it. This entry belongs to a study of shared clonotypes between healthy human individuals. Germline trimming cut 5 bases from V and 11 bases from J; bases unmatched to any gene: 11. The CDR3 contains 14 residues. Germline assignment: CDR1 MDHEN and CDR2 SYDVKM. Whole-study findings and limits: Measured sharing among donors was expected to vary with sequencing depth. The study's rarefaction showed incomplete sorted-subset sequencing despite large depth. Blood was the sole source, and tissue repertoires probably differ.

Under the authors' procedure: Without quality scores, immunoSEQ junctional reads could not be filtered like full-length reads. Sequenced by immunoSEQ multiplex PCR; TCRdb stores in-frame clones only, minus some. V and J calls and clone size are those listed in that table; D and trimming were worked out from the DNA. The sample consists of some 2 million clones, 85% to 95% of them appearing once. The sequence derives from a man younger than 30 in good health. The sequenced material came from naive CD4+ T cells sorted from blood. Subset defined: CD45RA+ positively selected. V is TRBV28 and J is TRBJ1-4; 7 bases map to TRBD1. The chain's CDR3 is CASSQTGLFGKLFF. DNA for the CDR3: TGTGCCAGCAGTCAGACAGGGCTGTTTGGGAAACTGTTTTTT.